Listed here is a single T cell receptor beta chain. Repertoires were generated with immunoSEQ multiplex PCR, while TCRdb's copy carries only in-frame clones and drops some. This sample yields about 81,000 clones, of which 90% to 95% are seen a single time; approximately 1.4% belongs to the top ten. Recipients received nonmyeloablative bone marrow transplants from related graft donors, with transient mixed chimerism. The data derive from a study of Tregs in tolerant kidney transplant recipients. The CDR3 is 15 residues long. Trimming removed 3 bases from V and 2 bases from J, with 12 bases in between. Germline CDR1 SGHRS, CDR2 YFSETQ.

The chain employs TRBV5-1 and TRBJ1-5; D might be TRBD1 (5 bases). This TCR derives from a human patient who received a combined kidney and bone marrow transplant. Some T cells here may be from the graft donor. Sequences were derived from CD4+ T cells from blood (PBMCs), sampled 24 months after the transplant. This CDR3 reads CASSWGSGGNQPQHF. CDR3 nucleotide sequence: TGCGCCAGCAGCTGGGGGTCGGGAGGCAATCAGCCCCAGCATTTT.